Sequencing of this TCR beta chain was carried out in a study of cytomegalovirus exposure and HLA in healthy donors. Study details: The same platform was used for the 130 or so validation repertoires as for the approximately 670 first-cohort repertoires, as reported in a later analysis. Findings and caveats of the study: CMV antigen specificity of a few CMV-associated chains was confirmed in vitro. The study designated roughly 160 TCR beta chains cytomegalovirus-associated.

Only in-frame clones appear in the TCRdb table, and some are missing; sequencing was by immunoSEQ multiplex PCR. Here the sample spans fewer than 70,000 clones, 90% being singletons. Germline-derived CDR1 and CDR2 are MGHDK and SYGVNS. V dropped 5 bases and J dropped 6; count of bases not matched to a gene: 16. The CDR3 has 17 amino acids. With regard to this clone: No antigen is known for it.

The donors were part of the validation cohort, which consisted of more than 90 subjects and was separate from the first cohort of 666 subjects. This TCR derives from a man younger than 35 in good health and CMV-seronegative. The chain couples TRBV25-1 to TRBJ2-7; 10 nucleotides match TRBD1. Sequencing used PBMCs. The CDR3 DNA is TGTGCCAGCAGTCAAACCCAAGAGGGGACAGGGGATGGCGAGCAGTACTTC. Protein product: CASSQTQEGTGDGEQYF.